This is a list of T cell receptor beta chains from one sample in a study of sequential checkpoint blockade in melanoma. Method: immunoSEQ multiplex PCR; TCRdb's copy keeps in-frame clones and lacks some. The sample records 15,000 to 20,000 clones, 55% to 80% being singletons. Sequencing used CD8+ T cells sorted from blood (inferred from file names), obtained from a patient given nivolumab and ipilimumab in sequence. Receptors originate from a human donor with melanoma. Each CDR3 is given with its conserved first and last residue. A D gene is named only where the DNA matches it firmly. Where a row states a size, it is once, few, many or the class of an expanded clone; other rows omit it.

clone size | J gene | D gene | V gene | CDR3 DNA | CDR3 protein
. | TRBJ1-5 | . | TRBV6-5 | TGTGCCAGCAGCCGGGGGATCAATCAGCCCCAGCATTTT | CASSRGINQPQHF
few | TRBJ2-1 | . | TRBV19 | TGTGCCAGTTCGTCAGGGGAGTACAATGAGCAGTTCTTC | CASSSGEYNEQFF
. | TRBJ1-2 | . | TRBV6-5 | TGTGCCAGCAGTCCTGATGCGCGGCCCTTTGATGGCTACACCTTC | CASSPDARPFDGYTF
. | TRBJ2-2 | . | TRBV5-1 | TGCGCCAGCAGCTTGTGGGGGCAGAACACCGGGGAGCTGTTTTTT | CASSLWGQNTGELFF
. | TRBJ2-7 | . | TRBV5-6 | TGTGCCAGCAGCTTGGTGGGGGAGGCCTACGAGCAGTACTTC | CASSLVGEAYEQYF
. | TRBJ2-1 | TRBD2 | TRBV25-1 | TGTGCCAGCAGTGAGGGTCTAGCGGGAAACAATGAGCAGTTCTTC | CASSEGLAGNNEQFF
. | TRBJ2-7 | . | TRBV9 | TGTGCCAGCAGCGCCGGGGATCGCTACGAGCAGTACTTC | CASSAGDRYEQYF
few | TRBJ1-1 | TRBD1 | TRBV5-6 | TGTGCCAGCAGCTTACAGGGGGCCACTGAAGCTTTCTTT | CASSLQGATEAFF
medium-sized | TRBJ2-1 | TRBD2 | TRBV6-5 | TGTGCCAGCAGTTACAAGCGGGAGGGCAGTGAGCAGTTCTTC | CASSYKREGSEQFF
. | TRBJ1-4 | TRBD1 | TRBV18 | TGTGCCAGCTCACCCAGGACAGGGTGGAGTGAAAAACTGTTTTTT | CASSPRTGWSEKLFF
medium-sized | TRBJ1-3 | . | TRBV7-8 | TGTGCCAGCAGCCCCCGCAGGGCGGACACCATATATTTT | CASSPRRADTIYF
. | TRBJ2-7 | TRBD1 | TRBV28 | TGTGCCAGCAAACGGACAGGGAGCTCCTACGAGCAGTACTTC | CASKRTGSSYEQYF
. | TRBJ2-7 | TRBD1 | TRBV5-1 | TGCGCCAGCAGCTTGGGGACAGGGGCCTACGAGCAGTACTTC | CASSLGTGAYEQYF
. | TRBJ1-5 | . | TRBV6-1 | TGTGCCAGCAGTGAAGAGACACGCTATCAGCCCCAGCATTTT | CASSEETRYQPQHF
. | TRBJ1-3 | . | TRBV10-3 | TGTGCCATCGGCCCAGGGGCTAGCTCTGGAAACACCATATATTTT | CAIGPGASSGNTIYF
once | TRBJ2-7 | TRBD2 | TRBV11-1 | TGTGCCAGCAGCTTAGCGGTAACGGGAGGGCCCGGTTACGAGCAGTACTTC | CASSLAVTGGPGYEQYF
. | TRBJ2-7 | TRBD1 | TRBV5-1 | TGCGCCAGCAGCTTGGCCGCGGGCAGGGGGGAGCAGTACTTC | CASSLAAGRGEQYF
. | TRBJ2-7 | TRBD2 | TRBV7-2 | TGTGCCAGCAGCCCTCGAGCGGGGGGAACCTCCTACGAGCAGTACTTC | CASSPRAGGTSYEQYF
. | TRBJ1-2 | . | TRBV5-1 | TGCGCCAGCAGCTACAACGGGGTTCACTATGGCTACACCTTC | CASSYNGVHYGYTF
few | TRBJ2-2 | . | TRBV7-3 | TGTGCCAGCAGCTTTGTGCCAGGGGAAAACGGGGAGCTGTTTTTT | CASSFVPGENGELFF
. | TRBJ1-2 | . | TRBV6-5 | TGTGCCACGCAGGGCGCTAACTATGGCTACACCTTC | CATQGANYGYTF
. | TRBJ2-7 | TRBD2 | TRBV6-5 | TGTGCCAGCAGCTCTAGCGGGGCAAGCTCCTACGAGCAGTACTTC | CASSSSGASSYEQYF
few | TRBJ2-7 | TRBD2 | TRBV27 | TGTGCCAGCCGCGGGGGTTTCAGTGGGGAGCAGTACTTC | CASRGGFSGEQYF
. | TRBJ1-6 | . | TRBV7-3 | TGTGCCAGCAGCTCACATGGGCAGCCCCTCCACTTT | CASSSHGQPLHF
. | TRBJ2-2 | . | TRBV29-1 | TGCAGCGGACTTGGCGGGGAGCTGTTTTTT | CSGLGGELFF
. | TRBJ1-2 | . | TRBV7-8 | TGTGCCAGCAGCTCTTTAGAGGGGACAAGCTTCTATGGCTACACCTTC | CASSSLEGTSFYGYTF